One sample yielded the 10 T cell receptor beta chains listed below, sequenced in a study of cytomegalovirus exposure and HLA in healthy donors. It was with 60 Vbeta and 13 Jbeta primers that the PCR ran. Generated by immunoSEQ multiplex PCR, the TCRdb table keeps only in-frame clones and is missing some. The sample contains some 180,000 clones, about 80% of which appear only once. Sequencing was performed on PBMCs. Receptors were obtained from a woman aged 25-40 years in good health and CMV-seronegative.

This clone was counted a few times. The chain has TRBV10-1 and TRBJ2-7, with 12 bases identical to TRBD1. This CDR3 region has 15 residues. Germline V gene sequence: CDR1 WNHNN, CDR2 SYGVQD (reference sequence). With 6 bases clipped from V and 7 bases from J, the junction kept 10 bases outside the gene matches. The DNA for the CDR3 is TGCGCCAGCAGCGAACCGGGACAGGGGGCGCATGAGCAGTACTTC. It is translated as CASSEPGQGAHEQYF.

This clone appeared once. V gene TRBV2 combines with J gene TRBJ1-6; no reliable D call. The CDR3 loop spans 14 amino acids. Trimming removed 6 bases from V and 4 bases from J, with 10 bases in between. Germline values: CDR1 SNHLY, CDR2 FYNNEI. The CDR3 region has the DNA TGTGCCAGCAGGCCTGATACATATAATTCACCCCTCCACTTT. Its translation is CASRPDTYNSPLHF.

The V gene is TRBV7-2, the J gene TRBJ1-2, with D possibly matching TRBD1 (5 bases). Trimming stripped 0 bases from V and 7 bases from J, with 9 bases between. The CDR3 runs 13 residues. Germline V CDR1 and CDR2: SGHTA, FQGNSA. The CDR3 region has the DNA TGTGCCAGCAGCTTAGCCGGGGGGGGTGGCTACACCTTC. This translates into CASSLAGGGGYTF.

This clone was counted a few times. V is TRBV27 and J is TRBJ2-4; the D gene is possibly TRBD1 (5 bases). The V and J ends lost 6 bases and 3 bases respectively, with 15 bases between them. The germline V gene encodes CDR1 MNHEY and CDR2 SMNVEV (reference sequence). The CDR3 is made up of 15 amino acids. This CDR3 is CASRSLRADKNIQYF. The CDR3 DNA is TGTGCCAGCAGATCCCTCAGGGCCGACAAAAACATTCAGTACTTC.

The chain has TRBV18 and TRBJ2-4; 7 nucleotides agree with TRBD1. CDR3 length: 15 amino acids. V shed 3 bases and J 5 bases; nucleotides not matched to a gene: 7. Germline CDR1 and CDR2: KGHSH and LQKENI. The CDR3 region has the DNA TGTGCCAGCTCACCGGACAGGTTAACTCAAAACATTCAGTACTTC. It is translated as CASSPDRLTQNIQYF.

V and J are TRBV29-1 and TRBJ1-5, with D hard to call. V was clipped by 4 bases and J by 7 bases, with 11 bases between them. CDR1 and CDR2 (germline): SQVTM, ANQGSEA. There are 12 residues in the CDR3. CDR3 DNA sequence: TGCAGCGTTGGGTCCGGGGAACAGCCCCAGCATTTT. Amino acid sequence: CSVGSGEQPQHF.

This sequence joins TRBV5-6 and TRBJ2-7, with D possibly being TRBD2 (7 bases). V was pared by 0 bases and J by 7 bases, with 23 bases between. Germline assignment: CDR1 SGHDT and CDR2 YYEEEE. This CDR3 spans 17 amino acids. CDR3 region: CASSLVTNGGPVMEQYF. The CDR3 DNA reads as TGTGCCAGCAGCTTGGTAACCAACGGGGGGCCCGTTATGGAGCAGTACTTC.

The V gene is TRBV6-1, the J gene TRBJ2-3; 9 nucleotides match TRBD1. With 9 bases clipped from V and 0 bases from J, the junction kept 7 bases outside the gene matches. The CDR3 has 15 amino acids. Germline V gene lookup returns CDR1 MNHNS and CDR2 SASEGT. The CDR3 DNA follows: TGTGCCAGTCTTCTCGGGACAGGGAGCACAGATACGCAGTATTTT. As protein: CASLLGTGSTDTQYF.

The gene calls are TRBV4-1 and TRBJ1-6; possible D gene TRBD1, 5 bases. Per the germline V gene, CDR1 is MGHRA and CDR2 is YSYEKL. V lost 1 base, J lost 7 bases, and 8 bases lay in between. There are 14 residues in the CDR3. CDR3 sequence reads: CASSQVTANSPLHF. CDR3 nucleotide sequence: TGCGCCAGCAGCCAAGTGACAGCGAATTCACCCCTCCACTTT.

The chain links TRBV11-2 to TRBJ2-7; 8 nucleotides agree with TRBD1. The CDR3 is 15 residues long. Germline V lookup: CDR1 SGHAT, CDR2 FQNNGV. The V segment lost 1 base and the J segment 3 bases; nucleotides outside the gene matches: 5. CDR3 bases: TGTGCCAGCAGCTTAGTTCAGGGGGCCTTCTACGAGCAGTACTTC. Encoded protein: CASSLVQGAFYEQYF. Full variable domain (missing parts from reference TRBV11-2 and TRBJ2-7): EAGVAQSPRYKIIEKRQSVAFWCNPISGHATLYWYQQILGQGPKLLIQFQNNGVVDDSQLPKDRFSAERLKGVDSTLKIQPAKLEDSAVYLCASSLVQGAFYEQYFGPGTRLTVT.